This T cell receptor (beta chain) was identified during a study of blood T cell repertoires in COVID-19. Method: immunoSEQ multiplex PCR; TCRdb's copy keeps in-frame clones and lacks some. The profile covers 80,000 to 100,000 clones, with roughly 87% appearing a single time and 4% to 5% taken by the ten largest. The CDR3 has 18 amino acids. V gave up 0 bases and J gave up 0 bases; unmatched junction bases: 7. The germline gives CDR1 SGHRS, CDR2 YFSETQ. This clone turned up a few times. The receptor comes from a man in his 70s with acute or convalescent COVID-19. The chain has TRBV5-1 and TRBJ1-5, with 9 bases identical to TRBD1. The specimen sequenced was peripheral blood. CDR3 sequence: CASSLGDRELYSNQPQHF. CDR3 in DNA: TGCGCCAGCAGCTTGGGGGACAGGGAACTCTATAGCAATCAGCCCCAGCATTTT.